The next 25 T cell receptor beta chains were all read from a single sample in a study of CD8 T cells in ankylosing spondylitis. Each CDR3 protein is one row after TCRdb ran MiXCR on the 5' RACE reads. The sample contains around 130,000 distinct CDR3 sequences, about 6.5% of which appear only once. Material for sequencing was blood, either unsorted or a sorted T cell fraction (not recorded which). These receptors originate from a male donor with ankylosing spondylitis or in good health (not recorded which).

This clonotype was recorded at least ten times. The chain uses TRBV6-1 and TRBJ2-2; perhaps TRBD1 as D (6 bases). The germline CDR1 and CDR2 sequences are MNHNS and SASEGT. V was trimmed by 6 bases and J by 4 bases, leaving 12 bases between them. CDR3 size: 14 residues. CDR3 DNA sequence: TGTGCCAGCAGCAAACAGGGCCTCACCGGGGAGCTGTTTTTT. As protein: CASSKQGLTGELFF.

With regard to this clonotype: A much larger clone sits a single nucleotide away, making a read error possible. The CDR3 end shows no conserved phenylalanine or tryptophan, and so a read error is likely. The chain uses TRBV5-1 and TRBJ1-2; possibly TRBD1 for D (6 bases). CDR3 length: 15 amino acids. Germline loops: CDR1 SGHRS, CDR2 YFSETQ. Trimming pared 0 bases from V and 7 bases from J, leaving 16 bases between. In nucleotides, the CDR3 is TGCGCCAGCAGCTTGGTAGGAGGTCAGGGGTCTGGCTACACCTAC. This gives the protein CASSLVGGQGSGYTY.

The V call is TRBV18, the J call TRBJ1-1, with D perhaps matching TRBD1 (6 bases). In germline, CDR1 is KGHSH, CDR2 LQKENI. V was pared by 8 bases and J by 10 bases, with 14 bases between. This CDR3 region has 11 residues. As DNA, the CDR3 is TGTGCCAGCCAACAGGGACTCGGAGCTTTCTTT. Amino acid sequence: CASQQGLGAFF.

This clonotype came up many times. V usage is TRBV5-1 and J usage is TRBJ2-3; D may be TRBD1 (5 bases). This CDR3 is 12 amino acids long. The V and J ends lost 5 bases and 3 bases respectively, with 7 bases between them. Per the germline V gene, CDR1 is SGHRS and CDR2 is YFSETQ. As DNA, the CDR3 is TGCGCCAGCAGATCAGGGACAGATACGCAGTATTTT. Translated: CASRSGTDTQYF.

This clonotype was recorded many times. The CDR3 DNA sequence: TGTGCCAGCAGAACAACCGGACAGTCTTATAATTCACCCCTCCACTTT. This translates into CASRTTGQSYNSPLHF. The chain links TRBV7-2 to TRBJ1-6, with D possibly TRBD1 on 6 matching bases. The V end was cut by 6 bases, the J end by 4 bases, with 16 bases between. The germline V gene has CDR1 SGHTA and CDR2 FQGNSA. The CDR3 runs to 16 residues.

The chain uses TRBV12-3 or TRBV12-4 and TRBJ2-7, with D unclear. V gave up 6 bases and J gave up 7 bases, with 16 bases separating them. CDR3 length: 13 residues. CDR3 in amino acids: CASSPEVRAEQYF. The CDR3 nucleotides read TGTGCCAGCAGCCCCGAGGTACGGGCTGAGCAGTACTTC.

This clonotype was seen many times. The J gene is TRBJ2-2, the V gene TRBV29-1; D unresolved. This CDR3 region has 13 residues. CDR1 and CDR2 (germline): SQVTM, ANQGSEA. Trimming cost V 6 bases and J 1 base, with 9 bases left between them. CDR3 in DNA: TGCAGCGTCCTGGATGGGAACACCGGGGAGCTGTTTTTT. It codes for CSVLDGNTGELFF.

This clonotype was picked up many times. The chain has TRBV7-6 and TRBJ1-6, with a possible D match to TRBD1 (5 bases). V was trimmed by 1 base and J by 5 bases, leaving 12 bases between them. The CDR3 runs 16 residues. Germline CDR1 and CDR2: SGHVS and FNYEAQ. In DNA form, the CDR3 reads TGTGCCAGCAGCTTAGAAAGGGGTTTAGATAATTCACCCCTCCACTTT. This encodes CASSLERGLDNSPLHF.

This clonotype appeared many times. The chain has TRBV20-1 and TRBJ2-7, with 9 bases identical to TRBD2. Germline V gives CDR1 DFQATT, CDR2 SNEGSKA (reference sequence). The V and J ends lost 2 bases and 2 bases, in that order; junction bases with no gene match: 10. The CDR3 loop spans 16 amino acids. CDR3 region: CSARLIAGDKPYEQYF. CDR3 bases: TGCAGTGCTAGATTAATAGCGGGAGATAAACCCTACGAGCAGTACTTC.

This clonotype was detected ten times or more. The rearrangement uses TRBV2 and TRBJ1-5; D gene unclear. Trimming removed 6 bases from V and 6 bases from J, with 18 bases in between. CDR3 length: 15 residues. Germline V gene lookup returns CDR1 SNHLY and CDR2 FYNNEI. The CDR3 sequence: CASRDDSLEIQPQHF. DNA of the CDR3: TGTGCCAGCAGAGACGACTCCTTGGAGATTCAGCCCCAGCATTTT.

This clonotype appeared many times. The chain uses TRBV12-3 or TRBV12-4 and TRBJ1-1; D is ambiguous. Trimming stripped 8 bases from V and 5 bases from J, with 9 bases between. The CDR3 extends over 11 amino acids. CDR3 amino acids: CASGVATEAFF. For the CDR3, the DNA is TGTGCCAGCGGAGTAGCGACTGAAGCTTTCTTT.

This clonotype was counted ten times or more. This chain uses TRBV25-1 with TRBJ2-7, with D possibly matching TRBD1 (6 bases). The V gene lost 6 bases and the J gene lost 2 bases, with 14 bases spanning the gap. Per germline, CDR1 MGHDK and CDR2 SYGVNS. The CDR3 loop spans 14 amino acids. The CDR3 nucleotides are TGTGCCAGCAGACGAACAGGGATGGCCTACGAGCAGTACTTC. Translated: CASRRTGMAYEQYF.

This clonotype was seen at least ten times. The V and J genes are TRBV7-2 and TRBJ1-2, with D unresolved. The CDR3 totals 17 residues. Germline V gene lookup returns CDR1 SGHTA and CDR2 FQGNSA. The V and J ends lost 3 bases and 3 bases respectively, with 20 bases between them. The DNA of the CDR3 is TGTGCCAGCAGCTTGGAAAAGCGGGTACTGTTTCACTATGGCTACACCTTC. This translates into CASSLEKRVLFHYGYTF.

This clonotype was seen ten or more times. This chain links TRBV12-3 or TRBV12-4 with TRBJ2-1; D is uncertain. The CDR3 loop spans 16 amino acids. Trimming pared 2 bases from V and 0 bases from J, leaving 11 bases between. The CDR3 DNA is TGTGCCAGCAGTTTATTCGGTCTCCGCTCCTACAATGAGCAGTTCTTC. It yields the protein CASSLFGLRSYNEQFF.

This clonotype was picked up many times. Relative to the germline gene, one junction end is altered; a read error may explain this. The rearrangement joins TRBV7-7 to TRBJ2-5; D may be TRBD1 (9 bases). The CDR3 runs to 16 residues. Germline V gene sequence: CDR1 SSHAT, CDR2 FNYEAQ (reference sequence). This chain's CDR3 is CASSLAGTGWTETQYF. CDR3 nucleotide sequence: TGTGCTAGCAGCTTAGCGGGGACAGGGTGGACGGAGACCCAGTACTTC.

V usage is TRBV5-4 and J usage is TRBJ2-5; 9 positions match TRBD1. The CDR3 sequence is 15 residues long. Germline assignment: CDR1 SGHNT and CDR2 YYREEE (reference sequence). V lost 2 bases to trimming and J lost 7 bases; unmatched junction nucleotides: 9. The CDR3 DNA reads as TGTGCCAGCAGCTTACCACAGGGGGCGGAAGGGACCCAGTACTTC. It encodes CASSLPQGAEGTQYF.

This clonotype came up many times. This chain connects TRBV5-4 to TRBJ2-7; tentative D call: TRBD2 (6 bases). Trimming stripped 2 bases from V and 1 base from J, with 13 bases between. Germline CDR1 and CDR2: SGHNT and YYREEE (reference sequence). The CDR3 length is 15 residues. The DNA of the CDR3 is TGTGCCAGCAGCTTAAAGCAGGCGGGATCCTACGAGCAGTACTTC. Protein: CASSLKQAGSYEQYF.

This clonotype was counted ten times or more. V gene TRBV5-1 combines with J gene TRBJ1-3; no reliable D call. Between the trimmed V and J ends, which lost 1 base and 4 bases, there was a span of 3 bases. Per the germline V gene, CDR1 is SGHRS and CDR2 is YFSETQ. The CDR3 consists of 12 residues. The CDR3 loop is CASSLSGNTIYF. The CDR3 nucleotides are TGCGCCAGCAGCTTGTCCGGAAACACCATATATTTT.

Ten or more counts support this clonotype. The rearrangement uses TRBV5-1 and TRBJ2-7, with D tentatively TRBD2 (5 bases). The V end was cut by 3 bases, the J end by 3 bases, with 13 bases between. Germline V gene lookup returns CDR1 SGHRS and CDR2 YFSETQ. The CDR3 extends over 14 amino acids. The CDR3 sequence is CASSSAEPFYEQYF. The CDR3 DNA follows: TGCGCCAGCAGCTCAGCGGAACCTTTCTACGAGCAGTACTTC.

This clonotype was seen repeatedly, ten times or more. The limits of the CDR3 on the DNA are not certain, so only TCRdb's listed CDR3 is given. This chain links TRBV12-3 or TRBV12-4 with TRBJ1-4; the table's D call, TRBD1, has no DNA check behind it. The CDR3 is 16 residues long, counting both termini. The CDR3 is CASSFGAGTTREKLFF.

This clonotype was counted ten times or more. The chain combines TRBV5-1 with TRBJ2-1, with a weak D call TRBD2 (6 bases). The germline V gene encodes CDR1 SGHRS and CDR2 YFSETQ. This CDR3 contains 14 residues. Trimming took off 3 bases at V and 9 bases at J, with 16 bases between the two ends. CDR3 in amino acids: CASSSQPLEGEQFF. The DNA of the CDR3 is TGCGCCAGCAGCTCACAACCCTTGGAGGGTGAGCAGTTCTTC.

This clonotype was observed at least ten times. The rearrangement uses TRBV29-1 and TRBJ2-7, with D perhaps TRBD2 (5 bases). This CDR3 has 15 amino acids. Trimming shortened V by 5 bases and J by 0 bases, and 17 bases separated the two germline ends. Germline CDR1 and CDR2: SQVTM and ANQGSEA. Written as DNA, the CDR3 is TGCAGCGTTCGGGGTCTGGAAGGGCACTCCTACGAGCAGTACTTC. It encodes CSVRGLEGHSYEQYF.

Ten or more counts support this clonotype. The genes are TRBV5-1 and TRBJ1-1; D is undetermined. V lost 5 bases and J 4 bases, leaving 9 bases between the germline ends. CDR1 is SGHRS, CDR2 YFSETQ, per germline. CDR3 length: 12 residues. CDR3 nucleotide sequence: TGCGCCAGCAGTCAGGCGTCCACTGAAGCTTTCTTT. Protein: CASSQASTEAFF. The full variable domain, rest sourced from reference TRBV5-1 and TRBJ1-1, is KAGVTQTPRYLIKTRGQQVTLSCSPISGHRSVSWYQQTPGQGLQFLFEYFSETQRNKGNFPGRFSGRQFSNSRSEMNVSTLELGDSALYLCASSQASTEAFFGQGTRLTVV.

This clonotype was detected many times. The rearrangement links TRBV20-1 to TRBJ1-4; D remains unclear. Germline loops: CDR1 DFQATT, CDR2 SNEGSKA (reference sequence). V was pared by 3 bases and J by 5 bases, with 13 bases between. The CDR3 runs 14 residues. In DNA form, the CDR3 reads TGCAGTGCTAGTTCTCGAGAGGCGAATGAAAAACTGTTTTTT. This translates into CSASSREANEKLFF.

This clonotype has ten or more counts. The chain is built from TRBV12-3 or TRBV12-4 and TRBJ1-1; D is unclear. With 3 bases removed from V and 4 bases from J, the gap between germline ends came to 9 bases. The CDR3 extends over 13 amino acids. The CDR3 DNA sequence: TGTGCCAGCAGTTTCACCGGGCGCACTGAAGCTTTCTTT. This codes for CASSFTGRTEAFF.